The clone carrying this T cell receptor beta chain was observed a handful of times. This record belongs to a study of blood T cell repertoires in COVID-19. Whole-study context: The study drew acute and convalescent COVID-19 samples from the United States, Italy and Spain. From T cells, B-cell-depleted T cells, or PBMCs came the material, which was cDNA or gDNA.

Here immunoSEQ multiplex PCR was the method, and the copy in TCRdb shows in-frame clones only, minus some. The table records around 180,000 clones, about 80% of them present only once. The V segment lost 0 bases and the J segment 1 base; nucleotides outside the gene matches: 3. Germline values: CDR1 SGHRS, CDR2 YFSETQ. The length of the CDR3 is 16 residues. Self-reported history from a screening survey and questionnaire set each donor's cohort. V and J are TRBV5-1 and TRBJ2-1; 8 bases fit TRBD1. Sequences were obtained from PBMCs or T cells enriched from blood (not recorded which). The sequence came from a man over 45 who had recovered from COVID-19. The CDR3 DNA is TGCGCCAGCAGCTTGGTGACAGGGGTATCCTACAATGAGCAGTTCTTC. Translation: CASSLVTGVSYNEQFF. The entire variable domain, with the rest obtained from reference TRBV5-1 and TRBJ2-1, is as follows: KAGVTQTPRYLIKTRGQQVTLSCSPISGHRSVSWYQQTPGQGLQFLFEYFSETQRNKGNFPGRFSGRQFSNSRSEMNVSTLELGDSALYLCASSLVTGVSYNEQFFGPGTRLTVL.